This T cell receptor beta chain came from a study of OX40 agonist ivuxolimab in advanced cancers. Regarding the study in general: Ivuxolimab was an agonistic, fully human IgG2 monoclonal antibody directed against OX40 (CD134), a costimulatory receptor. Intravenous ivuxolimab was administered to patients every 2 weeks at six dose levels: 0.01, 0.1, 0.3, 1.5, 3 and 10 mg/kg. Of the roughly 53 patients in dose escalation, 19 had hepatocellular carcinoma, approximately 15 had melanoma, 9 had renal cell carcinoma and 9 had head and neck cancer. In the dose-escalation cohort, around 80% of patients were male, and the mean age was approximately 60 years with a range of about 23 to 79. Prior anti-PD-1, anti-PD-L1 or anti-CTLA-4 therapy was permitted, and checkpoint inhibitors had been received by roughly 40% of dose-escalation patients. Partial responses were achieved by three dose-escalation patients, of whom one had hepatocellular carcinoma and two had cutaneous melanoma. Peripheral TCRbeta sequencing aimed to test whether ivuxolimab altered TCR sequence diversity and caused clonal T-cell expansion. The paper covers the monotherapy dose-escalation part of the phase I ivuxolimab trial, which included N of about 50 patients. Beyond this particular receptor, the publication reports: In the 0.1-3.0 mg/kg groups, partial responders were among the patients with the lowest normalized peripheral clonal expansion, particularly in CD8+ T cells. Which antigens the clonally expanded peripheral T cells were specific for was not determined. Low levels of normalized T-cell clonal expansion were also seen in some nonresponding patients. Clonal expansion of both CD4+ and CD8+ blood T cells was observed from baseline to week 6 at doses 0.1 to 3.0 mg/kg. After ivuxolimab, expanded clones were on average more numerous among CD8+ T cells than among CD4+ T cells.

For sequencing of the TCRbeta CDR3 region, genomic DNA was extracted from the sorted cells. TCRbeta CDR3 regions were sequenced using the immunoSEQ Assay. The table was pulled from immuneACCESS by TCRdb, which kept in-frame rearrangements only. Such tables lose some clones; where checked, under half of the loss comes from unresolved V genes, and the rest has no known cause. Counted in this sample were around 100,000 clones; 80% to 95% of them appeared once. The ten largest account for about 0.49% of the sample. Patients with autoimmune disease history or receiving systemic immunosuppression were excluded from the trial. Peripheral blood for TCR sequencing was collected from all dose cohorts at baseline, on cycle 4 day 1, and on cycle 7 day 1. Samples were obtained from an open-label, multicenter, first-in-human phase I dose-escalation trial of ivuxolimab. Adults with locally advanced or metastatic melanoma, renal cell, hepatocellular, or head and neck squamous cell carcinoma were enrolled in the trial. CD4+ and CD8+ T cells were sorted separately from peripheral blood before TCR sequencing.

Regarding this clone: The antigen it recognizes is unknown. The record has no base qualities; no much larger clone is one base away.

CDR1 MDHEN and CDR2 SYDVKM are derived from the germline V gene. Counted from cysteine to phenylalanine, this CDR3 has 17 amino acids. This entry keeps only the CDR3 DNA: 51 bases, framed from base 1. V sheds 3 bases and J sheds 6 bases, leaving 22 bases between their ends. The sample was CD4+ or CD8+ T cells sorted from blood, taken in a trial of the OX40 agonist ivuxolimab. The rearrangement joined TRBV28 to TRBJ2-3; the D region possibly corresponds to TRBD2 (6 bases align). The TCR sequence derives from an adult with an advanced solid tumor such as melanoma, head and neck, liver or kidney cancer. The CDR3 reads as follows: CASSFTQTGGARDTQYF. The sequenced DNA: TGTGCCAGCAGTTTTACCCAGACGGGCGGGGCGAGGGATACGCAGTATTTT.